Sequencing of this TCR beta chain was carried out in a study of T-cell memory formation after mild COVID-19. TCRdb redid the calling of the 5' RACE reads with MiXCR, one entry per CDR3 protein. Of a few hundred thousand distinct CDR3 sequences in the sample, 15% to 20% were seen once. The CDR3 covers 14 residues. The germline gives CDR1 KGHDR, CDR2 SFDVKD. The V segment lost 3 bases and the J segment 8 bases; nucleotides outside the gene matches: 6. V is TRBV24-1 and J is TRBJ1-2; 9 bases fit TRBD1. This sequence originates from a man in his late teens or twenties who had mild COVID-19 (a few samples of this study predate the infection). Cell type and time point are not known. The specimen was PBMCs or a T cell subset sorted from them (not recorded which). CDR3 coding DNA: TGTGCCACCAGTGATCTTGGGACAGGGAGCGGCTACACCTTC. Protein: CATSDLGTGSGYTF.